This T cell receptor beta chain was found in a study of glioma-infiltrating T cells after dendritic cell vaccination. Study summary: Treatment, given 2003 to 2012, was autologous tumor lysate-pulsed dendritic cell vaccination.

Generated by immunoSEQ multiplex PCR, the TCRdb table keeps only in-frame clones and is missing some. In the table there are 100,000 or so clones, 80% of which are singletons. Germline CDR1 and CDR2: SEHNR and FQNEAQ (reference sequence). The CDR3 has 13 amino acids. Trimming cost V 8 bases and J 3 bases; bases outside gene matches: 3. Time point specified: after dendritic cell vaccination, including at tumor progression/relapse. PBMC were collected before vaccination, two weeks after the third vaccination, and at progression. The origin of this receptor is a human donor with glioblastoma. The V call is TRBV7-9, the J call TRBJ2-5; 10 bases map to TRBD2. Material: blood, obtained after dendritic cell vaccination. CDR3 residues: CASSSGGEETQYF. Written as DNA, the CDR3 is TGTGCCAGCTCCAGCGGGGGGGAAGAGACCCAGTACTTC.